Many counts were recorded for the clone carrying this TCR beta chain. Patients were excluded for uncontrolled infection, other autoimmune disease, pregnancy or lactation. This specimen belongs to a study of T cells in Graves' hyperthyroidism and ophthalmopathy. What was amplified from RNA transcripts were TCR beta CDR3 regions. The study used the HTBI primer set for a first-round RT-PCR of the TCR CDR3. TCRdb called the multiplex PCR reads again in MiXCR, with one record for every CDR3 protein. The sample includes under 350,000 distinct CDR3 sequences, around a sixth of them seen just once. The germline gives CDR1 SEHNR, CDR2 FQNEAQ (reference sequence). This CDR3 has 16 amino acids. With V trimmed by 0 bases and J by 4 bases, 4 bases remained unmatched.

The sample comprised blood. The chain links TRBV7-9 to TRBJ2-1, with 9 bases aligning to TRBD2. The sequence was obtained from a woman aged 45-65 years with Graves' hyperthyroidism. The CDR3: CASSLAGTSTYNEQFF. The CDR3, as DNA: TGTGCCAGCAGCTTAGCCGGGACTAGCACATACAATGAGCAGTTCTTC.